This TCR beta chain was recovered during a study of T cells in Graves' hyperthyroidism and ophthalmopathy. TCR beta CDR3 regions were amplified from RNA transcripts. First-round RT-PCR of the TCR CDR3 relied on the HTBI primer set. Via MiXCR, TCRdb re-called the multiplex PCR reads, giving one row per CDR3 protein. The table includes hundreds of thousands of distinct CDR3 sequences, about 20% detected once. The table lists this clonotype with a few counts. The source is a man in his forties with Graves' ophthalmopathy. Sample: blood.

In nucleotides, the CDR3 is TGTGCCAGCAGTGCGAGTCCGTTCTATGGCTACACCTTC. Protein: CASSASPFYGYTF. The chain is built from TRBV12-3 or TRBV12-4 and TRBJ1-2; no definite D call. The CDR3 contains 13 residues. V lost 5 bases and J 4 bases, leaving 11 bases between the germline ends.